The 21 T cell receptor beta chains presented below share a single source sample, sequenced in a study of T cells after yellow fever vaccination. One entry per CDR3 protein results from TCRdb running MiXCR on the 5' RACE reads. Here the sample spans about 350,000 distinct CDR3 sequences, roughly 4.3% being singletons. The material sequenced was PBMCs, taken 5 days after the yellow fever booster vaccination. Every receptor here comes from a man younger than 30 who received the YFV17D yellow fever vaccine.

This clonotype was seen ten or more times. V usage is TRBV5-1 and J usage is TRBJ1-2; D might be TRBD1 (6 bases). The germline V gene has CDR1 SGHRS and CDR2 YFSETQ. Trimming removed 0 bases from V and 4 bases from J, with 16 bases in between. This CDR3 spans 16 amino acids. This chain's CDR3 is CASSLVGRGTSYGYTF. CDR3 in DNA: TGCGCCAGCAGCTTGGTTGGACGCGGGACAAGCTATGGCTACACCTTC.

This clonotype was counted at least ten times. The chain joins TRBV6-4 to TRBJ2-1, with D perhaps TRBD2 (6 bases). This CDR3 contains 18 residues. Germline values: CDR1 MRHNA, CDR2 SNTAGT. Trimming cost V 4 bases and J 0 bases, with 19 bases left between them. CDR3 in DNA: TGTGCCAGCAGTGGCCCGCACGGGGGTGACAGCTCCTACAATGAGCAGTTCTTC. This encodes CASSGPHGGDSSYNEQFF.

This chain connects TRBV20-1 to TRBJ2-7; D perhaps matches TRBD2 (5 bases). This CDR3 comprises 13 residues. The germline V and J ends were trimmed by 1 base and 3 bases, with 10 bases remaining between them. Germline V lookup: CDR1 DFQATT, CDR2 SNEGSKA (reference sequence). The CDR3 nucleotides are TGCAGTGCTAGAGGTGGCCGGGACTACGAGCAGTACTTC. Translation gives CSARGGRDYEQYF.

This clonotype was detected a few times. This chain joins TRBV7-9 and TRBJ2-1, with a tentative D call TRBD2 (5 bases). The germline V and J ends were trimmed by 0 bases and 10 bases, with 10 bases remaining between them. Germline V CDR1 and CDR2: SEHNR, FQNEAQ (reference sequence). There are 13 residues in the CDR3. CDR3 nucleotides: TGTGCCAGCAGCTTAGCGATGCGGGCGGAGCAGTTCTTC. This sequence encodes CASSLAMRAEQFF.

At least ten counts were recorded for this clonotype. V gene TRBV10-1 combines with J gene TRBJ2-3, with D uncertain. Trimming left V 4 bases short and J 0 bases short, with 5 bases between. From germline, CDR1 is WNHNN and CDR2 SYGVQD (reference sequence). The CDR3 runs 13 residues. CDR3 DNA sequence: TGCGCCAGCAGTGGAATAAGCACAGATACGCAGTATTTT. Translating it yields CASSGISTDTQYF.

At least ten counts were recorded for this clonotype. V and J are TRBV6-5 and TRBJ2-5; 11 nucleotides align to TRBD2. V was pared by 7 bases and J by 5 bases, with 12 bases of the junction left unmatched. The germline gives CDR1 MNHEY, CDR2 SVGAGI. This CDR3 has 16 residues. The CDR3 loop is CASIKTSGGIWETQYF. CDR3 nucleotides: TGTGCCAGCATCAAAACTAGCGGGGGTATCTGGGAGACCCAGTACTTC.

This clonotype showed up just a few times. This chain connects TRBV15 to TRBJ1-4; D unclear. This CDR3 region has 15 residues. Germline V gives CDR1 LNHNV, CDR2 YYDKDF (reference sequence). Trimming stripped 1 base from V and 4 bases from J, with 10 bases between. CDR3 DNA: TGTGCCACCAGCAGAGTATTGGACGGTAATGAAAAACTGTTTTTT. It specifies CATSRVLDGNEKLFF.

The CDR3 here is CASSFEGQAGKLFF. The CDR3 DNA is TGTGCCAGCAGCTTCGAAGGACAGGCAGGAAAACTGTTTTTT. V and J are TRBV7-9 and TRBJ1-4; 7 bases match TRBD1. After removal of 3 bases from V and 10 bases from J, the junction contained 8 bases not matched to a gene. In germline, CDR1 is SEHNR, CDR2 FQNEAQ (reference sequence). The CDR3 runs to 14 residues.

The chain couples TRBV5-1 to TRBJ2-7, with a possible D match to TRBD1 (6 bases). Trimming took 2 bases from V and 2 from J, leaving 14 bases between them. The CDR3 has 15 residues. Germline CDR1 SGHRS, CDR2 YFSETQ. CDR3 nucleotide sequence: TGCGCCAGCAGCTTAGATCCCGGGACACCCTACGAGCAGTACTTC. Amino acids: CASSLDPGTPYEQYF.

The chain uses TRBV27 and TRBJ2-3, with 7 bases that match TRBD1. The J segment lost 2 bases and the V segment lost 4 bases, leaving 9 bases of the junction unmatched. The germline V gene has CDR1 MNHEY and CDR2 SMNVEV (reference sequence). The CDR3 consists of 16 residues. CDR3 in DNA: TGTGCCAGCAGTTCCTCCCGGGACAGACCCACAGATACGCAGTATTTT. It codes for CASSSSRDRPTDTQYF.

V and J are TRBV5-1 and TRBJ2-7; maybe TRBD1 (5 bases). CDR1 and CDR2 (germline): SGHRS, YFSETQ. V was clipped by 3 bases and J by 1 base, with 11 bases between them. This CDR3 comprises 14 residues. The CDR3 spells CASSYPGNSYEQYF. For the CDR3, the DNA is TGCGCCAGCAGCTACCCAGGGAATTCCTACGAGCAGTACTTC.

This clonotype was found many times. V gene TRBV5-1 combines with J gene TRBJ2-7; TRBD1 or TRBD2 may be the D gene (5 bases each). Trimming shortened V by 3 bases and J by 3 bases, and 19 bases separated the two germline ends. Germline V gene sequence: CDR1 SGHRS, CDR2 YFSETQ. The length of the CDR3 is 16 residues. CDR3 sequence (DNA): TGCGCCAGCAGCTGGACTGACAGCGCACCTTTCTACGAGCAGTACTTC. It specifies CASSWTDSAPFYEQYF.

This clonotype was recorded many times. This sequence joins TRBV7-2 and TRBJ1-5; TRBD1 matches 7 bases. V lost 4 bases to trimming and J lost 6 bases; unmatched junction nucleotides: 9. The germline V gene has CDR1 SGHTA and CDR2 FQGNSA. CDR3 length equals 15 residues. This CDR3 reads CASSSTRGPGQPQHF. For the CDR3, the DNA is TGTGCCAGCAGCTCCACGAGGGGGCCGGGTCAGCCCCAGCATTTT. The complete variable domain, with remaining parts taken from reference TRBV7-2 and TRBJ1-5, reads GAGVSQSPSNKVTEKGKDVELRCDPISGHTALYWYRQSLGQGLEFLIYFQGNSAPDKSGLPSDRFSAERTGGSVSTLTIQRTQQEDSAVYLCASSSTRGPGQPQHFGDGTRLSIL.

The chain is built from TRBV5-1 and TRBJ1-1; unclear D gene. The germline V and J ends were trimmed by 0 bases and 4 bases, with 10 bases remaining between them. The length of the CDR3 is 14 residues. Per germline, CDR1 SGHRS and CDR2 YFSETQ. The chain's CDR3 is CASSLDGLGTEAFF. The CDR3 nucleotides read TGCGCCAGCAGCTTGGATGGGTTGGGCACTGAAGCTTTCTTT. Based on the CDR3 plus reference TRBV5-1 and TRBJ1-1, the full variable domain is KAGVTQTPRYLIKTRGQQVTLSCSPISGHRSVSWYQQTPGQGLQFLFEYFSETQRNKGNFPGRFSGRQFSNSRSEMNVSTLELGDSALYLCASSLDGLGTEAFFGQGTRLTVV.

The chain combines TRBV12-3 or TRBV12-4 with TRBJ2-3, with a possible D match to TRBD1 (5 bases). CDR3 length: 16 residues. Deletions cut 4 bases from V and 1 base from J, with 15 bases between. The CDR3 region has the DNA TGTGCCAGCAGTTGGGGCACAGATGTTGGCACAGATACGCAGTATTTT. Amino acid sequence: CASSWGTDVGTDTQYF.

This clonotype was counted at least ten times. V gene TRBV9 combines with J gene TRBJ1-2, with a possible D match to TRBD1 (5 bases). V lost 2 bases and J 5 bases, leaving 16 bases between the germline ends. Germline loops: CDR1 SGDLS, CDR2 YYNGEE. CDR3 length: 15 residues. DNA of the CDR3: TGTGCCAGCAGCGTGGGACGGCAGCTGCTATATGGCTACACCTTC. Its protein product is CASSVGRQLLYGYTF.

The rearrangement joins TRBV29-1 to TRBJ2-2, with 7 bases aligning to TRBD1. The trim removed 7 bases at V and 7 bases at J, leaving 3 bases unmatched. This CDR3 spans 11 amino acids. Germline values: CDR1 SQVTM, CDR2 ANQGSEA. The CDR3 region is CSARDSGELFF. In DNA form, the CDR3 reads TGCAGCGCCCGGGACAGCGGGGAGCTGTTTTTT.

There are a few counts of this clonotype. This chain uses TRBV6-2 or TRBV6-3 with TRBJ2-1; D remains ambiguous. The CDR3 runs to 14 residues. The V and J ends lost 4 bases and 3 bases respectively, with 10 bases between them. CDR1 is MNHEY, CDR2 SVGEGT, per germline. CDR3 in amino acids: CASSSALGYNEQFF. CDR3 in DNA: TGTGCCAGCAGTTCCGCGCTCGGCTACAATGAGCAGTTCTTC.

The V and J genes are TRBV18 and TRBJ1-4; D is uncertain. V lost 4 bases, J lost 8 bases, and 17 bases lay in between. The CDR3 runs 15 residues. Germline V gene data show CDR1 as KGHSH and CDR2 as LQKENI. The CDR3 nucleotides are TGTGCCAGCTCACGCCTCGTGGCCGGCAGGGAAAAACTGTTTTTT. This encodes CASSRLVAGREKLFF.

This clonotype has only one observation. The CDR3 nucleotides are TGCAGCGTTGTGGCAGGTGGCAGTCAGTTCTTC. Translating it yields CSVVAGGSQFF. V usage is TRBV29-1 and J usage is TRBJ2-1; D uncertain. Germline CDR1 is SQVTM and CDR2 is ANQGSEA. Trimming took 4 bases from V and 13 from J, leaving 14 bases between them. The CDR3 covers 11 residues.

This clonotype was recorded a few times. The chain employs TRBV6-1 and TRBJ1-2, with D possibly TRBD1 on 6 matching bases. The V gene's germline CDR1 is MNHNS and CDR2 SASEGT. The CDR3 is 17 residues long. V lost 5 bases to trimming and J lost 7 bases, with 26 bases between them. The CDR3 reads CASSLDSIGGPRRGYTF. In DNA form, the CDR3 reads TGTGCCAGCAGTTTGGACTCAATCGGGGGCCCTCGGCGTGGCTACACCTTC.